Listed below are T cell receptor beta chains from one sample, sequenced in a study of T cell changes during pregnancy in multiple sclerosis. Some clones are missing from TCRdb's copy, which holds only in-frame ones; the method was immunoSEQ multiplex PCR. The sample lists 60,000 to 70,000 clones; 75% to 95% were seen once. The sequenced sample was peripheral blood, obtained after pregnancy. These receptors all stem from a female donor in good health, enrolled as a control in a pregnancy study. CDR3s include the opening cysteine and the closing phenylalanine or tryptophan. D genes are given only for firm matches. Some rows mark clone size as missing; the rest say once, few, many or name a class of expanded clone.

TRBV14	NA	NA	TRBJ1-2	TGTGCCAGCAGCCAAGATGGGGGCAGGGTGCGCTATGGCTACACCTTC	CASSQDGGRVRYGYTF
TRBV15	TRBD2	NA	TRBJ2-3	TGTGCCACCAGCGCAGGACTAGCGAGCACAGATACGCAGTATTTT	CATSAGLASTDTQYF
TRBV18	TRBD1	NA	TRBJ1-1	TGTGCCAGCTCACCGCCTATGGGACAGGCCAACACTGAAGCTTTCTTT	CASSPPMGQANTEAFF
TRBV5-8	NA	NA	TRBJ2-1	TGTGCCAGCAGCCGGGAGCTAGTTGTTGAGCAGTTCTTC	CASSRELVVEQFF
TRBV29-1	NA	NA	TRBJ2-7	TGCAGCGTTGAGGTTAGTCCCTACGAGCAGTACTTC	CSVEVSPYEQYF
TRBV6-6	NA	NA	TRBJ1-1	TGTGCCAGCAGGTCGACACAGAGATCTTTCTTT	CASRSTQRSFF
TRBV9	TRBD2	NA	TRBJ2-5	TGTGCCAGCAGCTTCGCTAGCGGGGGGGCCTTGGAGACCCAGTACTTC	CASSFASGGALETQYF
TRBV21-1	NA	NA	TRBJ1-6	TGTGCCAGCAGCAGTCGCAACTTTCGGGGGAATTCACCCCTCCACTTT	CASSSRNFRGNSPLHF
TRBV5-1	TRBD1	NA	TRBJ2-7	TGCGCCAGCAGCTTGGGGGACAGGGACTACGAGCAGTACTTC	CASSLGDRDYEQYF
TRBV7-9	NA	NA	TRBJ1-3	TGTGCCAGCCGTAGGGGCTCTGGAAACACCATATATTTT	CASRRGSGNTIYF
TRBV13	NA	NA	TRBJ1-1	TGTGCCAGCAGCTTAGGGACACCGAACACTGAAGCTTTCTTT	CASSLGTPNTEAFF
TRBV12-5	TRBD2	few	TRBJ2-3	TGTGCTAGTGGCGGAAGCGGGGGGACAGATACGCAGTATTTT	CASGGSGGTDTQYF
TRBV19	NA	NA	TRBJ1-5	TGTGCCAGTAAGGAAGGGGTCCTAAATCAGCCCCAGCATTTT	CASKEGVLNQPQHF
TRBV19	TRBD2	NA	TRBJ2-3	TGTGCCAGTAGTGCAAGAGCCCCTAGCGGGGGCTCAGATACGCAGTATTTT	CASSARAPSGGSDTQYF
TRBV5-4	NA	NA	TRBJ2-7	TGTGCCAGCAGCTCCCGAACGGGGGAGCAGTACTTC	CASSSRTGEQYF
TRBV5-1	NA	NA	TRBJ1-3	TGCGCCAGCAGCCCGGAGCGCTCTGGAAACACCATATATTTT	CASSPERSGNTIYF
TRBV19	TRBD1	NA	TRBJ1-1	TGTGCCAGTAGTAAACCGGGACAGGGGCTGGGTGAAGCTTTCTTT	CASSKPGQGLGEAFF
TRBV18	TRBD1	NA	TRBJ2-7	TGTGCCAGCTCACTCGGTCCGGGACAGACCTACGAGCAGTACTTC	CASSLGPGQTYEQYF
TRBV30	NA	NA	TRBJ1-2	TGTGCCTGGAAGCCGTATGGCTACACCTTC	CAWKPYGYTF
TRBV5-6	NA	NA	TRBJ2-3	TGTGCCAGCAGCTCATTAGCGATGAGAAACACAGATACGCAGTATTTT	CASSSLAMRNTDTQYF
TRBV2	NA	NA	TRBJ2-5	TGTGCCAGCAGCCCGACAGTATACCAAGAGACCCAGTACTTC	CASSPTVYQETQYF
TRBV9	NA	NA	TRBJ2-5	TGTGCCAGCAGCGTCGGGTCTATCGGGGAGACCCAGTACTTC	CASSVGSIGETQYF
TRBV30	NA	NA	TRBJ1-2	TGTGCCTGGAGTGTACAAACTGGGACACCGGGTCGTGGCTACACCTTC	CAWSVQTGTPGRGYTF
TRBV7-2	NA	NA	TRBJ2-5	TGTGCCAGCAGCGTAAGTGGCCCCCAGTACTTC	CASSVSGPQYF
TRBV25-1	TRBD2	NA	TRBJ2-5	TGTGCCAGCAGTGAGCAACTAGCGGGGTTAGGGACCCAGTACTTC	CASSEQLAGLGTQYF
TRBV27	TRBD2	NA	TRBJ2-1	TGTGCCAGCAGTTTTGGCCTAGCGGGGGGTGATGAGCAGTTCTTC	CASSFGLAGGDEQFF
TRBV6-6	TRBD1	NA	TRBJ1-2	TGTGCCAGCAGCGATAGGACAGGGGGATACTATGGCTACACCTTC	CASSDRTGGYYGYTF
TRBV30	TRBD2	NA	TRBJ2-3	TGTGCCTGTCGAGCGGGGGGGCGGACAGATACGCAGTATTTT	CACRAGGRTDTQYF
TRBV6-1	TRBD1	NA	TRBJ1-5	TGTGCCAGCAGTGTTCCGAGGGGACAGGGGGCGCTTGCCCAGCATTTT	CASSVPRGQGALAQHF
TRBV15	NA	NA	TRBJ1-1	TGTGCCACCAGCGTGCAGGGGCAGGTGAACACTGAAGCTTTCTTT	CATSVQGQVNTEAFF
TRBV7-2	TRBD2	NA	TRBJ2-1	TGTGCCAGCAGCTTAGCTTTAGGGACTAGCGGATACAATGAGCAGTTCTTC	CASSLALGTSGYNEQFF
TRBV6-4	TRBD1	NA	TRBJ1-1	TGTGCCAGCAGTGACACCCAACAGGGGGGGAACACTGAAGCTTTCTTT	CASSDTQQGGNTEAFF
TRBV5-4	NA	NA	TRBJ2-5	TGTGCCAGCAGCTCCCCGGTGTTTGGGGCAGACCAAGAGACCCAGTACTTC	CASSSPVFGADQETQYF
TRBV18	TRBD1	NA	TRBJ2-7	TGTGCCAGCTCACCTTGGGGACAGGGCTACGAGCAGTACTTC	CASSPWGQGYEQYF
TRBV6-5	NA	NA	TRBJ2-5	TGTGCCAGCAGACGTCCGGGACTGGGGGAGACCCAGTACTTC	CASRRPGLGETQYF
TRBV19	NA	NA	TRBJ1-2	TGTGCCAGTAGTATCTCCAGGGAGGACTTTGGCTACACCTTC	CASSISREDFGYTF
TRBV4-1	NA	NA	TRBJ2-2	TGCGCCAGCAGCCAAGGTGGCCAGGGGACCGGGGAGCTGTTTTTT	CASSQGGQGTGELFF
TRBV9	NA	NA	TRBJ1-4	TGTGCCAGCAGCTCTGAGGGAACTAATGAAAAACTGTTTTTT	CASSSEGTNEKLFF
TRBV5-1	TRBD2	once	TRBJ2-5	TGCGCCAGCAGCCCCGGGGGGGGGCAAGAGACCCAGTACTTC	CASSPGGGQETQYF
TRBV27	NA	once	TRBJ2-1	TGTGCCGGGCTAAACCGGGACAACCCCAACAATGAGCAGTTCTTC	CAGLNRDNPNNEQFF
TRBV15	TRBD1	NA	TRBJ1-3	TGTGCCACCAGAGGACAGGGTTTGAGAAACACCATATATTTT	CATRGQGLRNTIYF
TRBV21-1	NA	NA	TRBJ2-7	TGTGCCAGCAGCAAAGTTCCCCCTCAGACTAGCGGGGAGCCCTGTGGCTCCTACGAGCAGTACTTC	CASSKVPPQTSGEPCGSYEQYF
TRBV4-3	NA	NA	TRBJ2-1	TGCGCCAGCAGCCAAAGCTACGACAGATACAATGAGCAGTTCTTC	CASSQSYDRYNEQFF
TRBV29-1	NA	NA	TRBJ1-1	TGCAGCGTTGCGGACGGGGGGCAATACACTGAAGCTTTCTTT	CSVADGGQYTEAFF
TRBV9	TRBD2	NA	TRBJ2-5	TGTGCCAGCAGCTTACTAGCGGGGGGGACCCAGTACTTC	CASSLLAGGTQYF
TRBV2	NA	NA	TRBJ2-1	TGTGCCAGCAGTGAAACCGCGGGGTTCGGCAATGAGCAGTTCTTC	CASSETAGFGNEQFF
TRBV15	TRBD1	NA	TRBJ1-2	TGTGCCACCAGCAGAGGGGACAGGGGGAGTTCTCACACCTTC	CATSRGDRGSSHTF
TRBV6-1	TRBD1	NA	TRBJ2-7	TGTGCCAGCAGGGCCGGGACAGGGCCCTCCTACGAGCAGTACTTC	CASRAGTGPSYEQYF